This T cell receptor (beta chain) was identified in a study of blood T cell repertoires in COVID-19. The overall study: The United States, Italy and Spain were the sources of the acute and convalescent COVID-19 samples. T cells, B-cell-depleted T cells, or PBMCs provided the cDNA or gDNA that served as material.

Trimming removed 7 bases at V and 5 bases at J, with 14 bases between. This CDR3 region has 13 residues. Germline values: CDR1 LNHDA, CDR2 SQIVND (reference sequence). As originally analysed: Using reference gene primer amplification, nucleated cell counts were estimated. Method: immunoSEQ multiplex PCR; TCRdb's copy keeps in-frame clones and lacks some. V and J calls and clone size are as listed in that table; D and trimming were resolved from the DNA. The sample lists about 91,000 clones, 77% occurring once. This chain joins TRBV19 and TRBJ1-1; perhaps TRBD1 as D (6 bases). The clonotype comes from a woman aged 80 or older with acute or convalescent COVID-19. The sample taken for sequencing was peripheral blood. CDR3 DNA sequence: TGTGCCAGTACATGGGGGGGCCATACTGAAGCTTTCTTT. Protein product: CASTWGGHTEAFF.